The sequence of this TCR beta chain was determined in a study of blood T cell repertoires in COVID-19. Across the study: The United States, Italy and Spain provided the acute and convalescent COVID-19 samples. From T cells, B-cell-depleted T cells, or PBMCs came the material, which was cDNA or gDNA.

The CDR3 contains 12 residues. The V end lost 5 bases, the J end lost 2 bases, and 6 bases lay between the germline ends. CDR1 MGHDK and CDR2 SYGVNS come from the germline V gene. Original analysis: For nucleated cells, counts were estimated from reference gene primer amplification. Assay: immunoSEQ multiplex PCR; the TCRdb copy retains only in-frame clones and omits some. V and J calls and clone size come straight from that table; D and trimming were deduced from the DNA. Here the sample spans fewer than 100,000 clones, roughly nine tenths being singletons. This sequence joins TRBV25-1 and TRBJ1-2; D is undetermined. The sequenced material came from peripheral blood. The receptor comes from a man at least 80 years old in a cohort sampled during active COVID-19. CDR3: CASSPGNYGYTF. CDR3 nucleotide sequence: TGTGCCAGCAGTCCGGGAAACTATGGCTACACCTTC.